This T cell receptor beta chain was observed in a study of T cell responses to AZD1222 COVID-19 vaccine. Assay: immunoSEQ multiplex PCR; the TCRdb copy retains only in-frame clones and omits some. The table lists roughly 150,000 clones, roughly 91% of them singletons, with less than 2.5% in the top ten. This clone has just one count. Germline CDR1 SGHVS, CDR2 FNYEAQ. CDR3 length: 15 residues. Trimming left V 1 base short and J 4 bases short, with 10 bases between. The chain links TRBV7-6 to TRBJ2-2; D might be TRBD2 (6 bases). The sample in question was peripheral blood, obtained 28 days after the second AZD1222 dose. The sequence derives from an adult who received the AZD1222 COVID-19 vaccine. CDR3: CASSLVGGSTGELFF. The CDR3 region has the DNA TGTGCCAGCAGCTTAGTGGGGGGAAGCACCGGGGAGCTGTTTTTT. Filled out from reference TRBV7-6 and TRBJ2-2, the complete variable domain reads GAGVSQSPRYKVTKRGQDVALRCDPISGHVSLYWYRQALGQGPEFLTYFNYEAQQDKSGLPNDRFSAERPEGSISTLTIQRTEQRDSAMYRCASSLVGGSTGELFFGEGSRLTVL.